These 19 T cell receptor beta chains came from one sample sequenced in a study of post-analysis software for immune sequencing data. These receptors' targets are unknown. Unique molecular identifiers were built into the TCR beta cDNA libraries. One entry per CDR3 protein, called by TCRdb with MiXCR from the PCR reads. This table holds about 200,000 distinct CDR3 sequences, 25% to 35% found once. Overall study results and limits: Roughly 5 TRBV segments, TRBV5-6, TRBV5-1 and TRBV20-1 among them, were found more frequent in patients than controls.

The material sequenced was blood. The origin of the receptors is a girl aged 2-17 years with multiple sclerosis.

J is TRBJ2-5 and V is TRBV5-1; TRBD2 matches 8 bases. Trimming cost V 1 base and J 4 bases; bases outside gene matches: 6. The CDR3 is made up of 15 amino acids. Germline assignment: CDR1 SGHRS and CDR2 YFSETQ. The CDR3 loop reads CASSLSLAGSETQYF. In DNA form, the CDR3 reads TGCGCCAGCAGCTTGTCGTTAGCGGGATCAGAGACCCAGTACTTC.

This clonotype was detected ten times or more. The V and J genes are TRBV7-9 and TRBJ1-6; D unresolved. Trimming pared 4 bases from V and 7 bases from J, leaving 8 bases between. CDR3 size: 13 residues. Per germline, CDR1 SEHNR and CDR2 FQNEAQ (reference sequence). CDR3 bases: TGTGCCAGCAGCTCCATCCAAAATTCACCCCTCCACTTT. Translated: CASSSIQNSPLHF.

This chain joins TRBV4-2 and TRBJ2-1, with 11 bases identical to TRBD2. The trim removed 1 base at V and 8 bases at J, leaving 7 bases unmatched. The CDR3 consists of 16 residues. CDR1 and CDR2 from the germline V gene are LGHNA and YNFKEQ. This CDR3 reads CASSQGLAGGRYEQFF. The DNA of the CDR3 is TGTGCCAGCAGCCAAGGTCTAGCGGGAGGTAGATATGAGCAGTTCTTC.

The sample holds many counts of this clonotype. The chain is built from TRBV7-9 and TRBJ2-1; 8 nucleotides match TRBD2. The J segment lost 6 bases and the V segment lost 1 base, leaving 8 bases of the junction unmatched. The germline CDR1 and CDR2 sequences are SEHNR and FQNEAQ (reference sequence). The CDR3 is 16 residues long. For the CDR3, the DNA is TGTGCCAGCAGCTTAGAAGAGCGGGGGCCCCGCAATGAGCAGTTCTTC. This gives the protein CASSLEERGPRNEQFF.

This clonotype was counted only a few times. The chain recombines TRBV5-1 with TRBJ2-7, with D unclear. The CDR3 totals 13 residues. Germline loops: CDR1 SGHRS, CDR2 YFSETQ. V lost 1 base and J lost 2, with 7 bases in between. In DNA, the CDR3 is TGCGCCAGCAGCTTGACAAGGACCTACGAGCAGTACTTC. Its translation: CASSLTRTYEQYF.

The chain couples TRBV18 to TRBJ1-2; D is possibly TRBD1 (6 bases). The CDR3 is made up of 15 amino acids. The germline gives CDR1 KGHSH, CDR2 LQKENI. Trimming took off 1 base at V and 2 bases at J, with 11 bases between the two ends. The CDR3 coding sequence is TGTGCCAGCTCACCACTCGGGGGCGACAACTATGGCTACACCTTC. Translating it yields CASSPLGGDNYGYTF. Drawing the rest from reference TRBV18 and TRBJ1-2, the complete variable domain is NAGVMQNPRHLVRRRGQEARLRCSPMKGHSHVYWYRQLPEEGLKFMVYLQKENIIDESGMPKERFSAEFPKEGPSILRIQQVVRGDSAAYFCASSPLGGDNYGYTFGSGTRLTVV.

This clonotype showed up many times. The chain's CDR3 is CASSHRADADNEQFF. The CDR3, as DNA: TGTGCCAGCAGTCACCGTGCGGACGCGGACAATGAGCAGTTCTTC. The gene calls are TRBV28 and TRBJ2-1, with unresolved D. Germline V gives CDR1 MDHEN, CDR2 SYDVKM. The CDR3 is 15 amino acids. The V end was cut by 5 bases, the J end by 5 bases, with 16 bases between.

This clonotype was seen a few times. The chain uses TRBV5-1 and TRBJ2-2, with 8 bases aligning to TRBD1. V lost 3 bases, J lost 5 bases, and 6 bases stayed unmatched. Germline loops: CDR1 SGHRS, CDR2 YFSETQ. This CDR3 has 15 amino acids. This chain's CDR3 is CASSSGQGRTGELFF. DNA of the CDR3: TGCGCCAGCAGCTCAGGACAGGGAAGGACCGGGGAGCTGTTTTTT.

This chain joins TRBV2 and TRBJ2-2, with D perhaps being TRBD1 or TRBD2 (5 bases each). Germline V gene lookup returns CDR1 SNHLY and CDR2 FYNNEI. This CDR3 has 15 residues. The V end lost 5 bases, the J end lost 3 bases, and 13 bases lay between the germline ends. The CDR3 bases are TGTGCCAGCAGTTACCTCGGGACGGACACCGGGGAGCTGTTTTTT. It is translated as CASSYLGTDTGELFF.

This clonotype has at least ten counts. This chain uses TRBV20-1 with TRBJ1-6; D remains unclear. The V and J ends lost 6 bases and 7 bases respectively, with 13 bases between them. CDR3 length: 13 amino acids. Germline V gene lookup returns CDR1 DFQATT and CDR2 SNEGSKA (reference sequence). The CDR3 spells CSAREDKNSPLHF. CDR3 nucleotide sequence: TGCAGTGCCCGGGAAGACAAGAATTCACCCCTCCACTTT.

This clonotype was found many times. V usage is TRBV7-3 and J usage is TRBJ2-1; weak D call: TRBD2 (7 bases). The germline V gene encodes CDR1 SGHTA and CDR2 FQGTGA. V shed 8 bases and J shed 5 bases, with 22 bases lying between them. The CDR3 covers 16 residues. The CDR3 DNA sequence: TGTGCCAGCGGGGGGGGAACAGGGTTACCCGACAATGAGCAGTTCTTC. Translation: CASGGGTGLPDNEQFF.

CDR3 DNA sequence: TGCGCCAGCAGCTTGGACGCGGGAGGGAGCCAAGAGACCCAGTACTTC. Translation: CASSLDAGGSQETQYF. The genes are TRBV5-1 and TRBJ2-5, with TRBD2 matching 9 bases. Germline V CDR1 and CDR2: SGHRS, YFSETQ. J gave up 1 base and V 0 bases, and 4 bases lay outside the gene matches. The CDR3 extends over 16 amino acids.

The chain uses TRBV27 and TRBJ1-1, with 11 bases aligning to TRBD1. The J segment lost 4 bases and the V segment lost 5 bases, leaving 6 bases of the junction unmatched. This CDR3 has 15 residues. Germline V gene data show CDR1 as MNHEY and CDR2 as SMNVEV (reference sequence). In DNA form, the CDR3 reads TGTGCCAGCAGTGCCGGGACAGGGGGTGGCACTGAAGCTTTCTTT. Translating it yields CASSAGTGGGTEAFF.

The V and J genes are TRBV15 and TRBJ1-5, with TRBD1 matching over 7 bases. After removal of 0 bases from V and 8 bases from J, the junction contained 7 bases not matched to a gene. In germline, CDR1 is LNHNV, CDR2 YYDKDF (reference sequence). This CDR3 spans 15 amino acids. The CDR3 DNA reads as TGTGCCACCAGCAGAGACAGACAGGGAGCAGAGCCCCAGCATTTT. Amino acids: CATSRDRQGAEPQHF.

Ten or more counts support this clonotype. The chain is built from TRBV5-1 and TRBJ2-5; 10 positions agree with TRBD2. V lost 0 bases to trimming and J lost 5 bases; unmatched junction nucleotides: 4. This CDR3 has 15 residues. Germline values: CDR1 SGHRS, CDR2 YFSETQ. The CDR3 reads CASSLALAGVETQYF. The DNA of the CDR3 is TGCGCCAGCAGCTTGGCGCTAGCGGGAGTTGAGACCCAGTACTTC. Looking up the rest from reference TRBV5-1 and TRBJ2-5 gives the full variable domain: KAGVTQTPRYLIKTRGQQVTLSCSPISGHRSVSWYQQTPGQGLQFLFEYFSETQRNKGNFPGRFSGRQFSNSRSEMNVSTLELGDSALYLCASSLALAGVETQYFGPGTRLLVL.

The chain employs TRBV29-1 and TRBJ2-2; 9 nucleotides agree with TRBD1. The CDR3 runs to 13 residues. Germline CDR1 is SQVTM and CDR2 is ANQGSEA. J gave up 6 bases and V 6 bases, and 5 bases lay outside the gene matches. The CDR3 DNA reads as TGCAGCGTCCTGACAGGGGGGGCCGGGGAGCTGTTTTTT. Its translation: CSVLTGGAGELFF.

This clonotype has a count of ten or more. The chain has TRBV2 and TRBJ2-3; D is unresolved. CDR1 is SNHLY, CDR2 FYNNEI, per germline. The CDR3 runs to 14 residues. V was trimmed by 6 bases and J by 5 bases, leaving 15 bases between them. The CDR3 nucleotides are TGTGCCAGCAGGTTACTGGGTCCCAAAGATACGCAGTATTTT. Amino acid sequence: CASRLLGPKDTQYF.

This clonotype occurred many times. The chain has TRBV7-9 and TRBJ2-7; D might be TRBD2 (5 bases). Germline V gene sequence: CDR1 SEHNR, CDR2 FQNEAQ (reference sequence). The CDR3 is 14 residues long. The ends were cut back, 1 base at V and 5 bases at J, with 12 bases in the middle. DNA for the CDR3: TGTGCCAGCAGCTTAGAACTAGTTGAAAACGAGCAGTACTTC. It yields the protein CASSLELVENEQYF. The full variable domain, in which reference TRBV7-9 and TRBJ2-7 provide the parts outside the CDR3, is DTGVSQNPRHKITKRGQNVTFRCDPISEHNRLYWYRQTLGQGPEFLTYFQNEAQLEKSRLLSDRFSAERPKGSFSTLEIQRTEQGDSAMYLCASSLELVENEQYFGPGTRLTVT.

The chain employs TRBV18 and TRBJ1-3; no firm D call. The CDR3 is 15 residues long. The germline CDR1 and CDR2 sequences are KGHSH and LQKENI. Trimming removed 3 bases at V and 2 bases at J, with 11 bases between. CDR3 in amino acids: CASSPRTEAGNTIYF. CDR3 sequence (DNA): TGTGCCAGCTCACCTCGGACGGAAGCTGGAAACACCATATATTTT. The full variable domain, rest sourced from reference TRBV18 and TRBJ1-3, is NAGVMQNPRHLVRRRGQEARLRCSPMKGHSHVYWYRQLPEEGLKFMVYLQKENIIDESGMPKERFSAEFPKEGPSILRIQQVVRGDSAAYFCASSPRTEAGNTIYFGEGSWLTVV.